This T cell receptor (beta chain) was captured by sequencing in a study of T cells in Graves' hyperthyroidism and ophthalmopathy. This CDR3 contains 14 residues. Germline CDR1 SGHKS, CDR2 YYEKEE (reference sequence). Trimming removed 5 bases from V and 8 bases from J, with 17 bases in between. Findings and caveats of the study: Most thyroid-expanded clonotypes above 0.001 were also found in blood.

Patients aged 18 to 65 with hyperthyroidism were newly diagnosed, with duration under 2 months. Patients were excluded because of uncontrolled infection, other autoimmune disease, pregnancy or lactation. The source of the PBMCs was approximately 9.5 ml of fresh peripheral blood. Amplification targeted TCR beta CDR3 regions from RNA transcripts. The HTBI primer set was used in a first-round RT-PCR of the TCR CDR3. TCRdb called the multiplex PCR reads again in MiXCR, with one record for every CDR3 protein. The sample shows approximately 360,000 distinct CDR3 sequences, roughly 25% of them seen only once. This clonotype occurred a few times. As yet, its antigen is unknown.

The sequence was collected from a man aged 45-65 years with Graves' hyperthyroidism. The sequenced sample consisted of blood. This rearrangement joins TRBV5-5 to TRBJ2-1; D is possibly TRBD2 (6 bases). CDR3 residues: CASRGVGSGYEQFF. CDR3 bases: TGTGCCAGCAGGGGGGTCGGGAGTGGATATGAGCAGTTCTTC.